Each of the 10 T cell receptor beta chains below was sequenced from the same sample in a study of radiotherapy plus CTLA-4 blockade in lung cancer. Sequenced by immunoSEQ multiplex PCR; TCRdb stores in-frame clones only, minus some. The data hold tens of thousands of clones, with approximately 86% observed a single time. This sample comprised peripheral blood, obtained from a patient treated with radiotherapy plus ipilimumab. All receptors derive from a human donor with non-small cell lung cancer who had a partial response to radiotherapy plus ipilimumab.

This chain uses TRBV28 with TRBJ2-3; tentatively, D is TRBD1 (7 bases). Trimming shortened V by 6 bases and J by 3 bases, and 13 bases separated the two germline ends. Looked up from germline, CDR1 is MDHEN and CDR2 is SYDVKM. The CDR3 sequence is 14 residues long. DNA for the CDR3: TGTGCCAGCAGCCAGGGGGGAAGGACAGATACGCAGTATTTT. This codes for CASSQGGRTDTQYF. Full variable domain (outside the CDR3, taken from reference TRBV28 and TRBJ2-3): DVKVTQSSRYLVKRTGEKVFLECVQDMDHENMFWYRQDPGLGLRLIYFSYDVKMKEKGDIPEGYSVSREKKERFSLILESASTNQTSMYLCASSQGGRTDTQYFGPGTRLTVL.

The chain combines TRBV18 with TRBJ2-3, with 8 bases fitting TRBD2. Germline V gene sequence: CDR1 KGHSH, CDR2 LQKENI. CDR3 length equals 14 residues. The junction had 5 bases not matched to a gene; V was cut back by 2 bases and J by 7 bases. The CDR3 sequence is CASSPSGSRNTQYF. CDR3 coding DNA: TGTGCCAGCTCACCAAGCGGGAGTAGAAATACGCAGTATTTT.

The rearrangement links TRBV28 to TRBJ1-2; D may be TRBD1 (6 bases). Trimming took 6 bases from V and 5 from J, leaving 16 bases between them. Germline assignment: CDR1 MDHEN and CDR2 SYDVKM. The CDR3 has 14 residues. The CDR3 DNA reads TGTGCCAGCAGCCGGGGCAGGGGAGGGTATGGCTACACCTTC. Its protein is CASSRGRGGYGYTF.

The rearrangement uses TRBV30 and TRBJ1-1, with D perhaps TRBD1 (6 bases). The CDR3 has 15 amino acids. The V end was cut by 4 bases, the J end by 8 bases, with 23 bases between. The germline V gene encodes CDR1 GTSNPN and CDR2 SVGIG (reference sequence). The CDR3 nucleotides are TGTGCCTGGATTAGTCGAAGGACAGAGGGTTGGGAAGCTTTCTTT. Amino acid sequence: CAWISRRTEGWEAFF.

The chain links TRBV7-3 to TRBJ2-1, with D possibly being TRBD2 (5 bases). V was shortened by 1 base and J by 5 bases, with 12 bases between the two germline ends. CDR3 length: 15 residues. Germline CDR1 SGHTA, CDR2 FQGTGA. The CDR3 coding sequence is TGTGCCAGCAGCTTAAGTCGCGGGCGGGACAATGAGCAGTTCTTC. Protein: CASSLSRGRDNEQFF.

The chain links TRBV6-6 to TRBJ2-1; 10 bases align to TRBD2. The CDR3 runs to 15 residues. J gave up 7 bases and V 6 bases, and 9 bases lay outside the gene matches. CDR1 is MNHNY, CDR2 SVGAGI, per germline (reference sequence). The CDR3 region is CASRRLAGVGNEQFF. For the CDR3, the DNA is TGTGCCAGCAGGCGGCTAGCGGGAGTAGGGAATGAGCAGTTCTTC.

The chain is built from TRBV18 and TRBJ1-2; no definite D call. This CDR3 has 17 residues. CDR1 and CDR2 (germline): KGHSH, LQKENI. The V gene lost 0 bases and the J gene lost 7 bases, with 21 bases spanning the gap. CDR3 coding DNA: TGTGCCAGCTCACCACCTAACATTCCCATACTAAACCCTGGCTACACCTTC. It codes for CASSPPNIPILNPGYTF.

J is TRBJ2-5 and V is TRBV7-2; 9 bases match TRBD2. This CDR3 comprises 18 residues. V shed 1 base and J 1 base; nucleotides not matched to a gene: 10. CDR1 and CDR2 (germline): SGHTA, FQGNSA. CDR3 nucleotides: TGTGCCAGCAGCTTAGGAGGGGGGGGGACTAGCACCCAAGAGACCCAGTACTTC. It yields the protein CASSLGGGGTSTQETQYF.

The gene calls are TRBV5-6 and TRBJ1-4, with D tentatively TRBD1 (5 bases). V was cut by 0 bases and J by 3 bases, with 9 bases left in between. Germline V gives CDR1 SGHDT, CDR2 YYEEEE. The CDR3 is 15 residues long. The CDR3 protein is CASSLGWGANEKLFF. The CDR3 coding sequence is TGTGCCAGCAGCTTGGGTTGGGGGGCTAATGAAAAACTGTTTTTT.

Notes on this clone: At one boundary the junction diverges from the germline segment, which might be a read error. Other DNA sequences from this sample encode an identical CDR3 as well. This chain connects TRBV7-2 to TRBJ1-2; D possibly corresponds to TRBD1 (5 bases). This CDR3 is built from 13 residues. Germline values: CDR1 SGHTA, CDR2 FQGNSA. CDR3 bases: TGTGCTAGCAGCTTAGGGGCAGGGAAAGGCTACACCTTC. Translating gives CASSLGAGKGYTF. The variable domain in full, completed from reference TRBV7-2 and TRBJ1-2, reads GAGVSQSPSNKVTEKGKDVELRCDPISGHTALYWYRQSLGQGLEFLIYFQGNSAPDKSGLPSDRFSAERTGGSVSTLTIQRTQQEDSAVYLCASSLGAGKGYTFGSGTRLTVV.